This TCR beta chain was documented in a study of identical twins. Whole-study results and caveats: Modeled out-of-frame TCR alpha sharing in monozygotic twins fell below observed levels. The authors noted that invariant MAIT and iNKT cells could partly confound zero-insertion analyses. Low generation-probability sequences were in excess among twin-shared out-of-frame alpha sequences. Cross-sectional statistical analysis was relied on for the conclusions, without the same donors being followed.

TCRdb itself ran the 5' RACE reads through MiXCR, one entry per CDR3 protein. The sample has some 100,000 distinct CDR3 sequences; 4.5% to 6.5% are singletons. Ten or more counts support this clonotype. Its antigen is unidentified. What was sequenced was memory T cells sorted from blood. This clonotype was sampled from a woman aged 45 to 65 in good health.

The CDR3 DNA reads TGTGCCAGCAGCTACGGGACGGGATTCTCTGGGGCCAACGTCCTGACTTTC. This translates into CASSYGTGFSGANVLTF. V is TRBV7-2 and J is TRBJ2-6; either TRBD1 or TRBD2 may fit D (5 bases each). Germline V gene sequence: CDR1 SGHTA, CDR2 FQGNSA. The length of the CDR3 is 17 residues. Between the trimmed V and J ends, which lost 4 bases and 0 bases, there was a span of 13 bases.